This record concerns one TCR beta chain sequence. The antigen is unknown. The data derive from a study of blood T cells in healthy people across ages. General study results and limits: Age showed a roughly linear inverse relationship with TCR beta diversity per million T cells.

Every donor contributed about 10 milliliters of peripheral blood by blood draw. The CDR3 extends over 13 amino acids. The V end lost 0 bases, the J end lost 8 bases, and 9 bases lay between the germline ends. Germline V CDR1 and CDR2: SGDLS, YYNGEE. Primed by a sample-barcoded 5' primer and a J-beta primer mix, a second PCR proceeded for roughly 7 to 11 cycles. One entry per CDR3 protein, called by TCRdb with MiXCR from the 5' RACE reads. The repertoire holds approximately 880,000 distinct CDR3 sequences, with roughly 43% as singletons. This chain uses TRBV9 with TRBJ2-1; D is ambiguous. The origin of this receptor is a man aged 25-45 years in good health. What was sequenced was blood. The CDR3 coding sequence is TGTGCCAGCAGCGTAGGCGCTCACGATGAGCAGTTCTTC. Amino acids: CASSVGAHDEQFF.